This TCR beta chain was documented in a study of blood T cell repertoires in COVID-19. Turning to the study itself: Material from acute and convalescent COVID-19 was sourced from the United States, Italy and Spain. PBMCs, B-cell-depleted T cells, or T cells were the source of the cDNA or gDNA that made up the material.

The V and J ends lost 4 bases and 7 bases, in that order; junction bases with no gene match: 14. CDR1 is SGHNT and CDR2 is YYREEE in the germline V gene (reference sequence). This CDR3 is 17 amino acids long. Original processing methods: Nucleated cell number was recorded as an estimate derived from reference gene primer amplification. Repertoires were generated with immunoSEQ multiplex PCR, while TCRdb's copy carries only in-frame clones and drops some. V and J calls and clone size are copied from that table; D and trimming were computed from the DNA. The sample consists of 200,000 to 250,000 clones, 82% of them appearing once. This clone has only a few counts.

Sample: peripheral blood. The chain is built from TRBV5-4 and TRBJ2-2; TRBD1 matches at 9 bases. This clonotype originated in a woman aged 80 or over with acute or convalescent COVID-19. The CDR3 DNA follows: TGTGCCAGCAGCAGGGACAGGGTCGCGACGATTGGCGGGGAGCTGTTTTTT. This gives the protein CASSRDRVATIGGELFF.